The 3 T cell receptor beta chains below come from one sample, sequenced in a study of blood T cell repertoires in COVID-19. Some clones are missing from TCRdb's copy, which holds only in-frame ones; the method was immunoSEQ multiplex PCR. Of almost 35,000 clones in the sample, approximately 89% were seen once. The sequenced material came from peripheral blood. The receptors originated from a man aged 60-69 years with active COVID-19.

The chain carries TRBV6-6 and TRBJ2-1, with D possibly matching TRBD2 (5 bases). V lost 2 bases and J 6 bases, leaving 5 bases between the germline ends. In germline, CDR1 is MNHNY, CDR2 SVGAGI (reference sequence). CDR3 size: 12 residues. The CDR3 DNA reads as TGTGCCAGCAGTTACGGGAGCAATGAGCAGTTCTTC. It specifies CASSYGSNEQFF.

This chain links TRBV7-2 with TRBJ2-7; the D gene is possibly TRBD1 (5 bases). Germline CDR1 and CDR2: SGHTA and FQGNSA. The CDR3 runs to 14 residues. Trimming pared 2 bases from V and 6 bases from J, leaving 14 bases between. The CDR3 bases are TGTGCCAGCAGCTTACGTACGACAGCCTCCGAGCAGTACTTC. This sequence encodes CASSLRTTASEQYF.

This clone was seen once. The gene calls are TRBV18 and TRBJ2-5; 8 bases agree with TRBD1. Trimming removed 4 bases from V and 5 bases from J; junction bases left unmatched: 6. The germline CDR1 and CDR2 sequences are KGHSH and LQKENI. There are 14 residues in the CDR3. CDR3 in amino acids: CASSRQGARETQYF. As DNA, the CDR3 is TGTGCCAGCTCACGGCAGGGGGCGCGGGAGACCCAGTACTTC.